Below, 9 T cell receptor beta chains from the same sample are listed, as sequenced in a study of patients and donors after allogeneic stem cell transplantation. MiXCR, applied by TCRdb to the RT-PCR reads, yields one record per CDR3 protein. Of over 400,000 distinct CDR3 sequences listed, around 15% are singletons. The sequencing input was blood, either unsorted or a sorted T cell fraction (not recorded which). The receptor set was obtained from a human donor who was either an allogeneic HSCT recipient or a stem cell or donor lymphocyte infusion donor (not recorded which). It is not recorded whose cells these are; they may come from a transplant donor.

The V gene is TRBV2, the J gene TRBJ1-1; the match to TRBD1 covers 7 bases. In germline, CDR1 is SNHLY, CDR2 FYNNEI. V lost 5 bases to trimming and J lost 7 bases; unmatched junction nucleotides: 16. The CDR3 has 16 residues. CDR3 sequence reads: CASSSFRGRGKGEAFF. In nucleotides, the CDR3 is TGTGCCAGCAGTTCCTTTAGGGGGCGAGGGAAAGGTGAAGCTTTCTTT.

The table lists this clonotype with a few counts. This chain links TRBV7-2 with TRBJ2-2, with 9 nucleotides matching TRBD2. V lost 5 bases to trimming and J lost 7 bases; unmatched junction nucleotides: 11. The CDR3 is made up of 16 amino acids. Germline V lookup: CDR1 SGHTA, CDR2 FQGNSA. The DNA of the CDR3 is TGTGCCAGCAGCAAGACCTTTAGCGGGAGAAACGGGGAGCTGTTTTTT. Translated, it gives CASSKTFSGRNGELFF.

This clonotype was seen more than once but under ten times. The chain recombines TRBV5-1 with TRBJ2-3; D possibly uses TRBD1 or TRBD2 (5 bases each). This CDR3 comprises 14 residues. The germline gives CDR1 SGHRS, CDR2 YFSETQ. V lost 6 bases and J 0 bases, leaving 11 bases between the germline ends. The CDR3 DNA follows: TGCGCCAGCAACGAGGGGCTTAGCACAGATACGCAGTATTTT. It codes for CASNEGLSTDTQYF.

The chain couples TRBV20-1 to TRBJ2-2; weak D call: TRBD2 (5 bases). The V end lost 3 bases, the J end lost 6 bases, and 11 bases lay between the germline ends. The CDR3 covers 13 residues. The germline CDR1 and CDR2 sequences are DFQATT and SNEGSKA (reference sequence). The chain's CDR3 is CSASSPSSGELFF. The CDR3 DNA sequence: TGCAGTGCTAGTAGCCCTAGCTCCGGGGAGCTGTTTTTT.

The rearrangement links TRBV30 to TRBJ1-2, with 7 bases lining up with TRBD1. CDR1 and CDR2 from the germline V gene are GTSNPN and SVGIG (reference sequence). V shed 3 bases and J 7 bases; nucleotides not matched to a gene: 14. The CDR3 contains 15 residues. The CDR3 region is CAWSSGAEGASGYTF. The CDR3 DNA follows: TGTGCCTGGAGCTCGGGTGCCGAGGGGGCGTCTGGCTACACCTTC.

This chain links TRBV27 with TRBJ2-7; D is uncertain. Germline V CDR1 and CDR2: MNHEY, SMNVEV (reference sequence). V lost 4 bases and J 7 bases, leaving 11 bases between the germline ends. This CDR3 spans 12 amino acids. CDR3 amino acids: CASSSDAGEQYF. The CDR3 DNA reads TGTGCCAGCAGTTCGGACGCCGGGGAGCAGTACTTC.

This CDR3 is CASSEFRTGSQGETQYF. The DNA for the CDR3 is TGTGCCAGCAGTGAATTCCGGACAGGGTCCCAGGGCGAGACCCAGTACTTC. The chain uses TRBV25-1 and TRBJ2-5; TRBD1 matches at 8 bases. The CDR3 has 17 amino acids. Germline V gene lookup returns CDR1 MGHDK and CDR2 SYGVNS. The V gene end was trimmed by 1 base and the J gene end by 5 bases; junction bases not matched to a gene: 12.

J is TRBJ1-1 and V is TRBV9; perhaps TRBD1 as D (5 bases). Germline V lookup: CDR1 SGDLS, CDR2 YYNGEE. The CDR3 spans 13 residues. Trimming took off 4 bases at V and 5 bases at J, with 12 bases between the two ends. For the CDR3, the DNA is TGTGCCAGCAGCTCCTCGGGGCGGACTGAAGCTTTCTTT. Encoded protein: CASSSSGRTEAFF.

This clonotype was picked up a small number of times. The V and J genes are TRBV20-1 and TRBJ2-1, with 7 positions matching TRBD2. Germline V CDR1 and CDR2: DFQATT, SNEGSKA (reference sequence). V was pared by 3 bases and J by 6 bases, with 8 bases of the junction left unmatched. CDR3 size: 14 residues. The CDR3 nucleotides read TGCAGTGCTAGCCGTGGCGGGAGCGTCAATGAGCAGTTCTTC. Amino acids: CSASRGGSVNEQFF.